The 2 T cell receptor beta chains below all came from one sample that was sequenced in a study of shared clonotypes between healthy human individuals. The assay was immunoSEQ multiplex PCR, and TCRdb's table has in-frame clones only and misses some. The sample has around 690,000 clones; about nine tenths are singletons. The source material was memory CD8+ T cells from PBMCs. Subset defined: CD45RO+ cells pooled with CCR7-negative TemRA cells. These receptors were taken from a man between 18 and 29 years old in good health. Some clones in this sample may be carry-over from other donors' samples.

The chain carries TRBV2 and TRBJ2-6; D call uncertain. The germline V gene has CDR1 SNHLY and CDR2 FYNNEI. This CDR3 spans 18 amino acids. V was pared by 4 bases and J by 0 bases, with 16 bases between. The chain's CDR3 is CASSGFSEASSGANVLTF. In DNA form, the CDR3 reads TGTGCCAGCAGTGGGTTCTCTGAAGCTAGCTCTGGGGCCAACGTCCTGACTTTC. Combining the CDR3 with reference TRBV2 and TRBJ2-6 gives the whole variable domain EPEVTQTPSHQVTQMGQEVILRCVPISNHLYFYWYRQILGQKVEFLVSFYNNEISEKSEIFDDQFSVERPDGSNFTLKIRSTKLEDSAMYFCASSGFSEASSGANVLTFGAGSRLTVL.

This chain links TRBV7-9 with TRBJ1-2, with TRBD1 matching over 10 bases. The V and J ends lost 3 bases and 7 bases, in that order; junction bases with no gene match: 14. The CDR3 has 17 amino acids. CDR1 SEHNR and CDR2 FQNEAQ come from the germline V gene (reference sequence). CDR3 bases: TGTGCCAGCAGCTTTTTTCCAAGACAGGGGGCCATCGGTGGCTACACCTTC. Translation: CASSFFPRQGAIGGYTF.